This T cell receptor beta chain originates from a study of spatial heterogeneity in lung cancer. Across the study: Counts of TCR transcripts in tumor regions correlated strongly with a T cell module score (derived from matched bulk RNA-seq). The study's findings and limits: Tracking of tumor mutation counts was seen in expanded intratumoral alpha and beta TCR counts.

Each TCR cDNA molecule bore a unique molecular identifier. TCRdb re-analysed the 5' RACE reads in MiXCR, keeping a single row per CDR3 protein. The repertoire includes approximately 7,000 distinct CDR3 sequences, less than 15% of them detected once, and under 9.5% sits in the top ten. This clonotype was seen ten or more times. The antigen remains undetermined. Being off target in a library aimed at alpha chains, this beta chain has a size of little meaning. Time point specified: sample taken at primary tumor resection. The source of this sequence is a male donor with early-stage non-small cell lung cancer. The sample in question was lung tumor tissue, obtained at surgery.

As DNA, the CDR3 is TGTGCCTGGATGGGGAGAGTCAATGAGCAGTTCTTC. Its translation is CAWMGRVNEQFF. The chain uses TRBV30 and TRBJ2-1; weak D call: TRBD2 (5 bases). V lost 4 bases and J lost 6, with 10 bases in between. In germline, CDR1 is GTSNPN, CDR2 SVGIG (reference sequence). CDR3 size: 12 residues.